These 10 T cell receptor beta chains came from one sample sequenced in a study of cytomegalovirus exposure and HLA in healthy donors. The primer mix had 60 Vbeta and 13 Jbeta primers. TCRdb's table, derived via immunoSEQ multiplex PCR, lists solely in-frame clones and lacks some. The sample records about 170,000 clones, approximately 85% being singletons. The sample taken for sequencing was PBMCs. All receptors derive from a man aged 30 to 45 in good health and CMV-seropositive.

The V and J genes are TRBV18 and TRBJ1-5; 9 bases map to TRBD1. Germline lookup yields CDR1 KGHSH and CDR2 LQKENI. V shed 1 base and J 7 bases; nucleotides not matched to a gene: 8. There are 16 residues in the CDR3. DNA of the CDR3: TGTGCCAGCTCACCACTGGGACAGGGTTCCGCCCAGCCCCAGCATTTT. It yields the protein CASSPLGQGSAQPQHF.

This chain connects TRBV7-8 to TRBJ2-5; 7 bases align to TRBD2. The CDR3 loop spans 14 amino acids. Germline lookup yields CDR1 SGHVS and CDR2 FQNEAQ. V shed 4 bases, J shed 2 bases, and the junction held 4 bases outside the gene matches. The CDR3 DNA is TGTGCCAGCAGCTCTCGACTAGCACAAGAGACCCAGTACTTC. Protein sequence: CASSSRLAQETQYF.

The chain couples TRBV29-1 to TRBJ2-2; TRBD2 matches 7 bases. Germline CDR1 reads SQVTM; CDR2 reads ANQGSEA. V dropped 7 bases and J dropped 3; count of bases not matched to a gene: 11. The CDR3 sequence is 15 residues long. The chain's CDR3 is CSASGQGYYTGELFF. The CDR3 DNA reads as TGCAGCGCTAGCGGCCAGGGTTATTACACCGGGGAGCTGTTTTTT.

The rearrangement uses TRBV5-1 and TRBJ2-3; D possibly corresponds to TRBD1 (6 bases). Germline V gene sequence: CDR1 SGHRS, CDR2 YFSETQ. Trimming took 0 bases from V and 3 from J, leaving 11 bases between them. This CDR3 spans 15 amino acids. As DNA, the CDR3 is TGCGCCAGCAGCTTGGGGCGAGGGGGTACAGATACGCAGTATTTT. Protein product: CASSLGRGGTDTQYF.

This clone has a single count. The rearrangement joins TRBV11-3 to TRBJ2-2, with a weak D call TRBD2 (5 bases). V shed 0 bases and J shed 5 bases, with 7 bases lying between them. Germline V gene lookup returns CDR1 SGHNT and CDR2 YENEEA. The CDR3 totals 14 residues. CDR3 region: CASSLDPGTGELFF. The CDR3 bases are TGTGCCAGCAGCTTAGATCCGGGGACCGGGGAGCTGTTTTTT.

The chain employs TRBV10-3 and TRBJ2-7, with TRBD2 identical over 9 bases. This CDR3 has 13 residues. Germline V gives CDR1 ENHRY, CDR2 SYGVKD. The V and J ends lost 3 bases and 4 bases, in that order; junction bases with no gene match: 1. Here the CDR3 DNA reads TGTGCCATCAGTGACCTAGCGGGATACGAGCAGTACGTC. This sequence encodes CAISDLAGYEQYV.

Comment on this clone: Its ends do not fully match the called genes, so a read error is possible. V is TRBV7-9 and J is TRBJ2-7, with a tentative D call TRBD1 (6 bases). This CDR3 region has 13 residues. Germline lookup yields CDR1 SEHNR and CDR2 FQNEAQ (reference sequence). The CDR3 nucleotides read TGTTCCAGCAGCTTCCCGGAGGAGGACAGATTTTACTTC. This translates into CSSSFPEEDRFYF.

The chain employs TRBV4-3 and TRBJ1-1; no clear D. V gave up 4 bases and J gave up 4 bases, with 10 bases separating them. The length of the CDR3 is 13 residues. Germline V gene data show CDR1 as LGHNA and CDR2 as YSLEER. For the CDR3, the DNA is TGCGCCAGCAGCCGGTCGGGGATCACTGAAGCTTTCTTT. Translated: CASSRSGITEAFF.

This clone was recorded once. J is TRBJ2-2 and V is TRBV9, with D maybe TRBD2 (5 bases). V lost 5 bases and J 7 bases, leaving 15 bases between the germline ends. The CDR3 runs to 14 residues. Germline CDR1 is SGDLS and CDR2 is YYNGEE. The CDR3 protein is CASRYRGADGELFF. CDR3 in DNA: TGTGCCAGCAGGTATCGGGGTGCGGACGGGGAGCTGTTTTTT.

This sequence joins TRBV14 and TRBJ2-1; 8 bases are a match to TRBD1. With 5 bases clipped from V and 9 bases from J, the junction kept 15 bases outside the gene matches. The CDR3 is 16 amino acids. CDR1 and CDR2 (germline): SGHDN, FVKESK. The CDR3 nucleotides read TGTGCCAGCAGCATCCGACAGGGGTTCGAAGGGAGTGAGCAGTTCTTC. It yields the protein CASSIRQGFEGSEQFF. Using reference TRBV14 and TRBJ2-1 for the parts outside the CDR3, the full variable domain is EAGVTQFPSHSVIEKGQTVTLRCDPISGHDNLYWYRRVMGKEIKFLLHFVKESKQDESGMPNNRFLAERTGGTYSTLKVQPAELEDSGVYFCASSIRQGFEGSEQFFGPGTRLTVL.